This passage covers 27 T cell receptor beta chains from one sample sequenced in a study of shared clonotypes between healthy human individuals. Naive CD8 populations comprised CD45RO-negative cells positively selected for CCR7, excluding terminally differentiated effector memory CD45RA+ cells. Produced via immunoSEQ multiplex PCR; TCRdb's table is partial and in-frame only. The sample shows about 680,000 clones, just over 90% of them seen only once. Sequences were obtained from naive CD8+ T cells sorted from blood. The receptors come from a man aged 25-45 years in good health.

V usage is TRBV27 and J usage is TRBJ2-3; D is tentatively TRBD1 or TRBD2 (5 bases each). The CDR3 is 15 amino acids. CDR1 is MNHEY and CDR2 is SMNVEV in the germline V gene (reference sequence). V lost 1 base to trimming and J lost 6 bases, with 14 bases between them. CDR3 sequence: CASSLWGRGGDTQYF. The CDR3 nucleotides are TGTGCCAGCAGTTTATGGGGCCGGGGTGGTGATACGCAGTATTTT.

This clone occurred a few times. V usage is TRBV6-5 and J usage is TRBJ2-6, with D uncertain. The ends were cut back, 2 bases at V and 2 bases at J, with 7 bases in the middle. Looked up from germline, CDR1 is MNHEY and CDR2 is SVGAGI. This CDR3 contains 15 residues. CDR3 in amino acids: CASSYVIAGANVLTF. Here the CDR3 DNA reads TGTGCCAGCAGTTACGTGATTGCTGGGGCCAACGTCCTGACTTTC.

The rearrangement joins TRBV27 to TRBJ2-7; D perhaps matches TRBD2 (6 bases). The CDR3 length is 17 residues. The germline V gene encodes CDR1 MNHEY and CDR2 SMNVEV (reference sequence). V lost 2 bases to trimming and J lost 4 bases, with 21 bases between them. CDR3 region: CASSLIAGSGPSYEQYF. The CDR3 DNA is TGTGCCAGCAGTTTAATTGCCGGTAGCGGCCCTTCGTACGAGCAGTACTTC.

Here the CDR3 DNA reads TGTGCCAGCAGTCTATGGGGTCACACACCGGGCACAGATACGCAGTATTTT. The encoded protein is CASSLWGHTPGTDTQYF. V usage is TRBV27 and J usage is TRBJ2-3; D call uncertain. Per the germline V gene, CDR1 is MNHEY and CDR2 is SMNVEV (reference sequence). Trimming stripped 5 bases from V and 1 base from J, with 19 bases between. The CDR3 runs to 17 residues.

The chain recombines TRBV4-1 with TRBJ2-7, with D perhaps being TRBD1 or TRBD2 (5 bases each). Germline loops: CDR1 MGHRA, CDR2 YSYEKL. With 3 bases removed from V and 3 bases from J, the gap between germline ends came to 18 bases. This CDR3 contains 16 residues. CDR3 residues: CASSHSDGDGLYEQYF. CDR3 sequence (DNA): TGCGCCAGCAGCCATTCAGACGGGGACGGTCTCTACGAGCAGTACTTC.

The V and J genes are TRBV9 and TRBJ1-1; D is ambiguous. Germline CDR1 SGDLS, CDR2 YYNGEE. V was shortened by 3 bases and J by 0 bases, with 21 bases between the two germline ends. The length of the CDR3 is 18 residues. CDR3: CASSARPGEGPMNTEAFF. In nucleotides, the CDR3 is TGTGCCAGCAGCGCGCGTCCGGGAGAGGGTCCAATGAACACTGAAGCTTTCTTT. Full variable domain (remainder filled in from reference TRBV9 and TRBJ1-1): DSGVTQTPKHLITATGQRVTLRCSPRSGDLSVYWYQQSLDQGLQFLIQYYNGEERAKGNILERFSAQQFPDLHSELNLSSLELGDSALYFCASSARPGEGPMNTEAFFGQGTRLTVV.

This clone came up once. This chain joins TRBV9 and TRBJ2-2; D uncertain. V shed 5 bases and J shed 12 bases, with 14 bases lying between them. The CDR3 is 12 amino acids. The germline V gene has CDR1 SGDLS and CDR2 YYNGEE. This CDR3 is CASSPTGVQLFF. The CDR3 DNA is TGTGCCAGCAGTCCGACCGGCGTCCAGCTGTTTTTT.

The chain has TRBV11-2 and TRBJ2-7, with 7 nucleotides matching TRBD1. The CDR3 consists of 16 residues. V shed 0 bases and J 3 bases; nucleotides not matched to a gene: 8. Germline CDR1 reads SGHAT; CDR2 reads FQNNGV. The chain's CDR3 is CASSLDLGQDGYEQYF. Written as DNA, the CDR3 is TGTGCCAGCAGCTTAGACCTCGGACAGGATGGCTACGAGCAGTACTTC.

This chain links TRBV7-9 with TRBJ2-7; D possibly corresponds to TRBD1 (5 bases). The CDR3 is made up of 13 amino acids. CDR1 SEHNR and CDR2 FQNEAQ come from the germline V gene (reference sequence). V was trimmed by 3 bases and J by 5 bases, leaving 11 bases between them. CDR3 protein: CASSFRGRDEQYF. In DNA, the CDR3 is TGTGCCAGCAGCTTTAGGGGCCGCGACGAGCAGTACTTC.

The sample holds a few counts of this clone. V gene TRBV28 combines with J gene TRBJ2-1; possible D gene TRBD2, 6 bases. Germline V gene sequence: CDR1 MDHEN, CDR2 SYDVKM. Trimming took off 8 bases at V and 8 bases at J, with 19 bases between the two ends. The CDR3 loop spans 14 amino acids. CDR3 residues: CASASTGGHDEQFF. The DNA for the CDR3 is TGTGCCAGCGCATCCACAGGAGGGCATGATGAGCAGTTCTTC.

The rearrangement links TRBV28 to TRBJ2-1; 11 nucleotides align to TRBD2. The CDR3 is 15 residues long. Germline CDR1 MDHEN, CDR2 SYDVKM. With V trimmed by 6 bases and J by 5 bases, 6 bases remained unmatched. This CDR3 is CASSILAGVDNEQFF. The CDR3 nucleotides read TGTGCCAGCAGCATACTAGCGGGGGTGGACAATGAGCAGTTCTTC.

The CDR3 DNA reads as TGTGCCAGCAGCTCAGAAGTGGGACAGGGGGTTTACGAGCAGTACTTC. It yields the protein CASSSEVGQGVYEQYF. The V gene is TRBV11-2, the J gene TRBJ2-7; 11 nucleotides match TRBD1. The CDR3 contains 16 residues. Trimming removed 4 bases from V and 4 bases from J; junction bases left unmatched: 9. Germline V gives CDR1 SGHAT, CDR2 FQNNGV.

The chain links TRBV5-6 to TRBJ1-1; 7 bases map to TRBD1. Germline values: CDR1 SGHDT, CDR2 YYEEEE. The CDR3 is made up of 14 amino acids. V was pared by 4 bases and J by 4 bases, with 7 bases of the junction left unmatched. DNA for the CDR3: TGTGCCAGCAGCGGCGGGACAGAGAGCACTGAAGCTTTCTTT. Protein sequence: CASSGGTESTEAFF. Using reference TRBV5-6 and TRBJ1-1 for the parts outside the CDR3, the full variable domain is DAGVTQSPTHLIKTRGQQVTLRCSPKSGHDTVSWYQQALGQGPQFIFQYYEEEERQRGNFPDRFSGHQFPNYSSELNVNALLLGDSALYLCASSGGTESTEAFFGQGTRLTVV.

V usage is TRBV28 and J usage is TRBJ1-5; no reliable D call. V was clipped by 6 bases and J by 2 bases, with 11 bases between them. The CDR3 spans 14 residues. Per germline, CDR1 MDHEN and CDR2 SYDVKM. The CDR3 nucleotides are TGTGCCAGCAGCCTCCCCGGGGGCAATCAGCCCCAGCATTTT. It codes for CASSLPGGNQPQHF.

The chain employs TRBV2 and TRBJ2-7; tentatively, D is TRBD2 (6 bases). This CDR3 is built from 12 residues. CDR1 is SNHLY and CDR2 is FYNNEI in the germline V gene. V was cut by 6 bases and J by 2 bases, with 8 bases left in between. The CDR3 DNA sequence: TGTGCCAGCAGGAGGAGGGCCTACGAGCAGTACTTC. Translating it yields CASRRRAYEQYF. Full variable domain (missing parts from reference TRBV2 and TRBJ2-7): EPEVTQTPSHQVTQMGQEVILRCVPISNHLYFYWYRQILGQKVEFLVSFYNNEISEKSEIFDDQFSVERPDGSNFTLKIRSTKLEDSAMYFCASRRRAYEQYFGPGTRLTVT.

The V and J genes are TRBV19 and TRBJ1-2; D remains unclear. From germline, CDR1 is LNHDA and CDR2 SQIVND (reference sequence). This CDR3 region has 15 residues. Deletions cut 3 bases from V and 4 bases from J, with 15 bases between. CDR3 nucleotides: TGTGCCAGTAGTATTAGTGGGCAGACCCCCTATGGCTACACCTTC. Translation: CASSISGQTPYGYTF.

V gene TRBV13 combines with J gene TRBJ2-7, with D perhaps matching TRBD2 (5 bases). The CDR3 contains 12 residues. CDR1 PRHDT and CDR2 FYEKMQ come from the germline V gene (reference sequence). With 4 bases removed from V and 1 base from J, the gap between germline ends came to 5 bases. In DNA form, the CDR3 reads TGTGCCAGCAGCTCGGGATCCTACGAGCAGTACTTC. This sequence encodes CASSSGSYEQYF.

The chain links TRBV29-1 to TRBJ2-1; no reliable D call. Germline lookup yields CDR1 SQVTM and CDR2 ANQGSEA. Trimming took 0 bases from V and 2 from J, leaving 14 bases between them. The CDR3 is made up of 16 amino acids. The DNA for the CDR3 is TGCAGCGTTGAAGACGTACCGGACGGAACCTACAATGAGCAGTTCTTC. It specifies CSVEDVPDGTYNEQFF.

The gene calls are TRBV4-1 and TRBJ2-7; 7 bases line up with TRBD1. The CDR3 contains 14 residues. Losses at the gene ends were 1 base for V and 3 bases for J; bases not matched to a gene: 3. Germline loops: CDR1 MGHRA, CDR2 YSYEKL. The CDR3: CASSQAPGGYEQYF. CDR3 in DNA: TGCGCCAGCAGCCAAGCCCCAGGGGGCTACGAGCAGTACTTC.

CDR3: CASSQDGWYGAYEQYF. For the CDR3, the DNA is TGTGCCAGCAGCCAAGATGGTTGGTACGGGGCCTACGAGCAGTACTTC. V and J are TRBV14 and TRBJ2-7, with a possible D match to TRBD2 (5 bases). Germline V gives CDR1 SGHDN, CDR2 FVKESK. This CDR3 is 16 amino acids long. The V and J ends lost 0 bases and 2 bases respectively, with 14 bases between them.

This clone was detected only a few times. CDR3 loop: CASSKQGTNEKLFF. The CDR3 coding sequence is TGTGCCAGCAGCAAACAGGGGACTAATGAAAAACTGTTTTTT. The chain has TRBV7-9 and TRBJ1-4; 7 bases match TRBD1. From germline, CDR1 is SEHNR and CDR2 FQNEAQ (reference sequence). The V gene end was trimmed by 5 bases and the J gene end by 2 bases; junction bases not matched to a gene: 2. The CDR3 has 14 amino acids.

The rearrangement links TRBV6-5 to TRBJ2-5, with 7 bases matching TRBD2. V shed 2 bases, J shed 3 bases, and the junction held 9 bases outside the gene matches. There are 16 residues in the CDR3. The germline gives CDR1 MNHEY, CDR2 SVGAGI. The CDR3 sequence: CASSYRDYRREETQYF. The CDR3 DNA reads TGTGCCAGCAGTTACCGGGACTACCGGAGGGAAGAGACCCAGTACTTC.

Written as DNA, the CDR3 is TGTGCCAGCAGTCCCACTGTGGGCGGGGAGCTGTTTTTT. This translates into CASSPTVGGELFF. V is TRBV2 and J is TRBJ2-2, with D uncertain. Trimming left V 5 bases short and J 7 bases short, with 11 bases between. This CDR3 spans 13 amino acids. Looked up from germline, CDR1 is SNHLY and CDR2 is FYNNEI.

The V call is TRBV6-6, the J call TRBJ2-1, with D perhaps matching TRBD1 or TRBD2 (5 bases each). From germline, CDR1 is MNHNY and CDR2 SVGAGI (reference sequence). CDR3 length: 14 amino acids. The V end was cut by 1 base, the J end by 8 bases, with 12 bases between. The CDR3 here is CASSYLGRGDEQFF. The CDR3 DNA reads TGTGCCAGCAGTTACTTGGGTAGGGGAGATGAGCAGTTCTTC.

V and J are TRBV4-3 and TRBJ2-1, with D tentatively TRBD1 (5 bases). V shed 0 bases and J shed 6 bases, with 21 bases lying between them. CDR3 length: 18 residues. The germline V gene has CDR1 LGHNA and CDR2 YSLEER. CDR3 in amino acids: CASSQDQARVLGANEQFF. The CDR3 DNA is TGCGCCAGCAGCCAAGATCAGGCCCGGGTTCTAGGGGCCAATGAGCAGTTCTTC.

The rearrangement joins TRBV7-2 to TRBJ2-7; the D gene is possibly TRBD2 (6 bases). Trimming left V 5 bases short and J 1 base short, with 15 bases between. The CDR3 length is 15 residues. Germline CDR1 reads SGHTA; CDR2 reads FQGNSA. This chain's CDR3 is CASSPGGGVSYEQYF. The DNA of the CDR3 is TGTGCCAGCAGCCCCGGGGGTGGGGTATCCTACGAGCAGTACTTC.

The chain has TRBV5-1 and TRBJ2-5, with 8 bases fitting TRBD1. The germline V gene has CDR1 SGHRS and CDR2 YFSETQ. The trim removed 3 bases at V and 2 bases at J, leaving 12 bases unmatched. The CDR3 sequence is 17 residues long. The CDR3 reads CASSSIPTGVKQETQYF. The CDR3 coding sequence is TGCGCCAGCAGCTCGATCCCGACAGGGGTAAAACAAGAGACCCAGTACTTC. Complete variable domain (other parts from reference TRBV5-1 and TRBJ2-5): KAGVTQTPRYLIKTRGQQVTLSCSPISGHRSVSWYQQTPGQGLQFLFEYFSETQRNKGNFPGRFSGRQFSNSRSEMNVSTLELGDSALYLCASSSIPTGVKQETQYFGPGTRLLVL.